This TCR beta chain derives from a study of shared clonotypes between healthy human individuals. Assay: immunoSEQ multiplex PCR; the TCRdb copy retains only in-frame clones and omits some. This sample has approximately 640,000 clones, with 90% found just once. The CDR3 is 13 residues long. Germline CDR1 is SGHAT and CDR2 is FQNNGV. V lost 0 bases to trimming and J lost 7 bases, with 7 bases between them. Sample: memory CD8+ T cells from PBMCs. Subset of the sample: CD45RO+ cells pooled with CCR7-negative TemRA cells. This rearrangement joins TRBV11-2 to TRBJ2-1, with D possibly being TRBD1 (6 bases). This clonotype originated in a young man in good health. Some clones in this sample may be carry-over from other donors' samples. The CDR3 DNA reads as TGTGCCAGCAGCTTAGAAAGGGGGAATGAGCAGTTCTTC. It specifies CASSLERGNEQFF.